The 25 T cell receptor beta chains below all came from one sample that was sequenced in a study of beta chain features in type 1 diabetes. The study reverse transcribed the entire isolated RNA, so it sequenced expressed TCRB transcripts. The repertoire was sequenced with immunoSEQ multiplex PCR; TCRdb's copy has only in-frame clones and lacks some. This sample has about 410,000 clones, with approximately 13% found just once. The sample taken for sequencing was naive CD4+ T cells from blood. The receptors here all came from a man aged 25-45 years in good health.

This clone was observed a handful of times. The rearrangement uses TRBV4-1 and TRBJ2-5; D remains unclear. V shed 0 bases and J shed 2 bases, with 10 bases lying between them. Germline CDR1 is MGHRA and CDR2 is YSYEKL. There are 15 residues in the CDR3. CDR3 residues: CASSQEVQSQETQYF. The CDR3, as DNA: TGCGCCAGCAGCCAAGAGGTGCAGTCACAAGAGACCCAGTACTTC.

The chain joins TRBV7-9 to TRBJ2-5, with 7 bases matching TRBD1. Per germline, CDR1 SEHNR and CDR2 FQNEAQ (reference sequence). This CDR3 is built from 16 residues. The V and J ends lost 5 bases and 2 bases, in that order; junction bases with no gene match: 11. CDR3 bases: TGTGCCAGCAGCAAGGTATTTCCGGGACAGCAAGAGACCCAGTACTTC. It codes for CASSKVFPGQQETQYF.

V usage is TRBV30 and J usage is TRBJ2-1, with D possibly TRBD1 on 6 matching bases. Per germline, CDR1 GTSNPN and CDR2 SVGIG (reference sequence). V was clipped by 4 bases and J by 8 bases, with 12 bases between them. The CDR3 extends over 12 amino acids. CDR3 sequence: CAWKVTGHEQFF. CDR3 in DNA: TGTGCCTGGAAGGTGACAGGACATGAGCAGTTCTTC.

Concerning this clone itself: Sequence at one end of the junction differs from germline and may be a read error. V is TRBV13 and J is TRBJ1-6; TRBD1 matches at 10 bases. Germline assignment: CDR1 PRHDT and CDR2 FYEKMQ (reference sequence). CDR3 length: 15 residues. CDR3 in amino acids: CARSLDRGSRSPLHF. The CDR3 DNA sequence: TGTGCCCGCAGCTTGGACAGGGGGTCGAGGTCACCCCTCCACTTT.

This clone was recorded a few times. The gene calls are TRBV11-3 and TRBJ2-1, with 7 positions matching TRBD2. CDR1 is SGHNT and CDR2 is YENEEA in the germline V gene. J was trimmed by 7 bases and V by 2 bases; bases with no gene match: 11. This CDR3 has 16 amino acids. The CDR3 DNA reads as TGTGCCAGCAGCTTATCCGTGGCTAGCGGCGGGAATGAGCAGTTCTTC. It specifies CASSLSVASGGNEQFF.

This sequence joins TRBV6-6 and TRBJ2-1; possibly TRBD1 for D (5 bases). CDR1 and CDR2 from the germline V gene are MNHNY and SVGAGI (reference sequence). V was shortened by 5 bases and J by 0 bases, with 11 bases between the two germline ends. The CDR3 totals 15 residues. The DNA for the CDR3 is TGTGCCAGCAGTACAATCGACAGCTCCTACAATGAGCAGTTCTTC. This sequence encodes CASSTIDSSYNEQFF.

The V call is TRBV29-1, the J call TRBJ2-5; D unresolved. Germline-derived CDR1 and CDR2 are SQVTM and ANQGSEA. This CDR3 spans 12 amino acids. V was shortened by 3 bases and J by 5 bases, with 10 bases between the two germline ends. CDR3 sequence (DNA): TGCAGCGTTGACAGGTTTGGGGAGACCCAGTACTTC. It translates to CSVDRFGETQYF. The variable domain in full, with the rest retrieved from reference TRBV29-1 and TRBJ2-5, is SAVISQKPSRDICQRGTSLTIQCQVDSQVTMMFWYRQQPGQSLTLIATANQGSEATYESGFVIDKFPISRPNLTFSTLTVSNMSPEDSSIYLCSVDRFGETQYFGPGTRLLVL.

The rearrangement joins TRBV27 to TRBJ1-5, with 7 bases matching TRBD1. V gave up 2 bases and J gave up 6 bases; unmatched junction bases: 4. The CDR3 spans 14 residues. Germline values: CDR1 MNHEY, CDR2 SMNVEV (reference sequence). CDR3 nucleotides: TGTGCCAGCAGTTTAACCCAGGGGGTTCAGCCCCAGCATTTT. Amino acids: CASSLTQGVQPQHF.

V gene TRBV30 combines with J gene TRBJ1-1; D gene unclear. Trimming took 1 base from V and 4 from J, leaving 10 bases between them. The CDR3 totals 13 residues. Germline V gives CDR1 GTSNPN, CDR2 SVGIG (reference sequence). The CDR3 spells CAWSEGWGTEAFF. The CDR3 DNA reads as TGTGCCTGGAGTGAGGGCTGGGGCACTGAAGCTTTCTTT.

Ten or more counts support this clone. The identical CDR3 is also encoded by other nucleotide sequences in the sample. The J gene is TRBJ1-5, the V gene TRBV9; D gene ambiguous. The length of the CDR3 is 13 residues. From germline, CDR1 is SGDLS and CDR2 YYNGEE. V was shortened by 2 bases and J by 1 base, with 4 bases between the two germline ends. The CDR3 protein is CASSVGSNQPQHF. The DNA of the CDR3 is TGTGCCAGCAGCGTGGGGAGCAATCAGCCCCAGCATTTT.

The V call is TRBV5-1, the J call TRBJ2-7, with D possibly being TRBD1 (6 bases). In germline, CDR1 is SGHRS, CDR2 YFSETQ. This CDR3 contains 12 residues. Trimming pared 8 bases from V and 3 bases from J, leaving 12 bases between. CDR3 sequence (DNA): TGCGCCAGTTCCGACAGGAACTACGAGCAGTACTTC. This sequence encodes CASSDRNYEQYF.

A few counts support this clone. The rearrangement links TRBV28 to TRBJ1-4; 7 bases map to TRBD1. Germline CDR1 MDHEN, CDR2 SYDVKM. This CDR3 region has 14 residues. J gave up 5 bases and V 4 bases, and 4 bases lay outside the gene matches. CDR3 sequence reads: CASSSGQINEKLFF. The CDR3 DNA reads as TGTGCCAGCAGTTCGGGACAGATAAATGAAAAACTGTTTTTT.

This clone was recorded a few times. This sequence joins TRBV5-6 and TRBJ2-3, with 7 bases fitting TRBD2. Trimming at V came to 1 base and at J to 5 bases, leaving 10 bases not matched to a gene. The CDR3 has 16 residues. The germline CDR1 and CDR2 sequences are SGHDT and YYEEEE. CDR3 bases: TGTGCCAGCAGCTTGACAGTGGGAGGGCCGGGAGATACGCAGTATTTT. Its translation is CASSLTVGGPGDTQYF. Using reference TRBV5-6 and TRBJ2-3 for the parts outside the CDR3, the full variable domain is DAGVTQSPTHLIKTRGQQVTLRCSPKSGHDTVSWYQQALGQGPQFIFQYYEEEERQRGNFPDRFSGHQFPNYSSELNVNALLLGDSALYLCASSLTVGGPGDTQYFGPGTRLTVL.

CDR3 sequence: CASSPKRAVGGNEQFF. The CDR3 DNA follows: TGTGCCAGCAGCCCGAAGCGGGCCGTCGGGGGCAATGAGCAGTTCTTC. The chain links TRBV7-9 to TRBJ2-1, with D possibly being TRBD2 (6 bases). CDR1 is SEHNR and CDR2 is FQNEAQ in the germline V gene (reference sequence). Trimming took off 5 bases at V and 6 bases at J, with 20 bases between the two ends. This CDR3 spans 16 amino acids.

J is TRBJ2-7 and V is TRBV30, with D maybe TRBD1 (5 bases). Germline V gene data show CDR1 as GTSNPN and CDR2 as SVGIG (reference sequence). The CDR3 has 13 residues. The ends were cut back, 3 bases at V and 5 bases at J, with 14 bases in the middle. The CDR3 loop is CAWSQGVPNEQYV. The CDR3 region has the DNA TGTGCCTGGAGCCAAGGGGTCCCCAACGAGCAGTACGTC.

This clone was seen a handful of times. The J gene is TRBJ2-6, the V gene TRBV19, with D possibly being TRBD1 (6 bases). Trimming pared 8 bases from V and 7 bases from J, leaving 15 bases between. This CDR3 contains 14 residues. Germline V gene data show CDR1 as LNHDA and CDR2 as SQIVND (reference sequence). The CDR3 region is CASHKQGGANVLTF. CDR3 nucleotide sequence: TGTGCCAGTCATAAACAGGGCGGAGCCAACGTCCTGACTTTC.

CDR3 sequence (DNA): TGTGCCAGCAGCCCATCCGGGGCCCTCTTTACGCAGTATTTT. Its translation is CASSPSGALFTQYF. This chain joins TRBV7-2 and TRBJ2-3; possibly TRBD1 or TRBD2 for D (5 bases each). The CDR3 extends over 14 amino acids. V shed 5 bases and J shed 8 bases, with 17 bases lying between them. The V gene's germline CDR1 is SGHTA and CDR2 FQGNSA.

This clone has a handful of counts. The chain carries TRBV4-3 and TRBJ2-5; the D gene is possibly TRBD2 (6 bases). The V end was cut by 3 bases, the J end by 4 bases, with 15 bases between. CDR1 LGHNA and CDR2 YSLEER come from the germline V gene. This CDR3 is 15 amino acids long. CDR3 protein: CASSHLGGNVETQYF. The CDR3, as DNA: TGCGCCAGCAGCCACCTAGGCGGGAATGTAGAGACCCAGTACTTC.

Comments on this clone: A junction end diverges from the germline sequence, so it may reflect a read error. The rearrangement joins TRBV2 to TRBJ1-1, with no clear D. The V gene's germline CDR1 is SNHLY and CDR2 FYNNEI. The CDR3 runs 10 residues. CDR3 residues: CASGSETGAF. CDR3 DNA sequence: TGTGCCAGCGGGTCTGAGACGGGCGCGTTT.

V gene TRBV7-2 combines with J gene TRBJ2-1; the D gene is possibly TRBD1 (5 bases). Trimming took off 2 bases at V and 4 bases at J, with 12 bases between the two ends. The germline gives CDR1 SGHTA, CDR2 FQGNSA. The CDR3 is 15 residues long. The CDR3 loop is CASSLWARAYNEQFF. CDR3 bases: TGTGCCAGCAGCTTATGGGCCAGGGCTTACAATGAGCAGTTCTTC.

This clone was counted between two and nine times. This CDR3 reads CASSVRGGVGDTQYF. CDR3 DNA sequence: TGTGCCAGCAGTGTAAGAGGGGGCGTAGGAGATACGCAGTATTTT. This chain links TRBV25-1 with TRBJ2-3; 7 bases line up with TRBD1. The CDR3 spans 15 residues. Germline assignment: CDR1 MGHDK and CDR2 SYGVNS. Unmatched junction bases numbered 9, after V lost 4 bases and J lost 5 bases.

The chain links TRBV6-5 to TRBJ2-7; 7 bases are shared with TRBD2. The length of the CDR3 is 16 residues. The V gene end was trimmed by 4 bases and the J gene end by 2 bases; junction bases not matched to a gene: 11. Germline V CDR1 and CDR2: MNHEY, SVGAGI. The CDR3 coding sequence is TGTGCCAGCAGTTCCACCTTAGCGGGTCACGCCTACGAGCAGTACGTC. Its translation: CASSSTLAGHAYEQYV.

The V gene is TRBV2, the J gene TRBJ1-2, with a possible D match to TRBD1 (5 bases). V was cut by 10 bases and J by 4 bases, with 16 bases left in between. The germline V gene encodes CDR1 SNHLY and CDR2 FYNNEI. CDR3 length equals 13 residues. The CDR3 nucleotides are TGTGCCATCCGCCGGCAGGGCGGCTATGGCTACACCTTC. This encodes CAIRRQGGYGYTF.

The table lists this clone with a few counts. The gene calls are TRBV12-5 and TRBJ2-1; D is unclear. The CDR3 contains 13 residues. V was shortened by 7 bases and J by 7 bases, with 14 bases between the two germline ends. Per the germline V gene, CDR1 is LGHNT and CDR2 is FRNRAP. The chain's CDR3 is CASVGLTGNEQFF. CDR3 in DNA: TGTGCTAGTGTCGGCCTTACTGGTAATGAGCAGTTCTTC.

There are a few counts of this clone. This chain connects TRBV29-1 to TRBJ2-7; D remains unclear. The V end was cut by 5 bases, the J end by 1 base, with 12 bases between. The CDR3 loop spans 13 amino acids. Per the germline V gene, CDR1 is SQVTM and CDR2 is ANQGSEA. CDR3 DNA sequence: TGCAGCGTTTCTCTTGTGGATTCCTACGAGCAGTACGTC. It yields the protein CSVSLVDSYEQYV.